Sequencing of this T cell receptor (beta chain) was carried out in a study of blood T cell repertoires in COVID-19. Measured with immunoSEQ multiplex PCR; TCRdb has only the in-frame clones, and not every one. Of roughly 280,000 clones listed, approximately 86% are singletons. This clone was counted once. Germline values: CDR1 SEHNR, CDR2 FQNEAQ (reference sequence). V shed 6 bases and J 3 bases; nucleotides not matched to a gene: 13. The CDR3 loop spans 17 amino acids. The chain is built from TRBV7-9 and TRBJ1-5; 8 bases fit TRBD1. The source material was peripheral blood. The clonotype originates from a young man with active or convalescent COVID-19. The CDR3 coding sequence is TGTGCCAGCAGTTCTGATACGGGACAGGTAGACAATCAGCCCCAGCATTTT. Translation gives CASSSDTGQVDNQPQHF.